Below are 28 T cell receptor beta chains sequenced from a single sample in a study of regulatory T cells in long-lasting Graves disease. The time point is: newly diagnosed GD, antithyroid drugs for less than 3 months. Generation of the TCR library employed RNA extracted from PBMCs. HTBI primers from iRepertoire and Arm-PCR of CDR3 regions yielded the TCR beta libraries. TCRdb redid the calling of the multiplex PCR reads with MiXCR, one entry per CDR3 protein. The data contain about 470,000 distinct CDR3 sequences, about 15% of them singletons. These data were also reused for a study on T cells in Graves' hyperthyroidism and ophthalmopathy.

The sequences come from peripheral blood mononuclear cells (PBMCs), collected at new diagnosis, from a patient treated with antithyroid drugs. Every receptor here comes from a woman aged 30 to 39 with Graves disease.

This rearrangement joins TRBV6-5 to TRBJ2-3; 14 bases map to TRBD2. Germline V gene data show CDR1 as MNHEY and CDR2 as SVGAGI. The junction had 8 bases not matched to a gene; V was cut back by 2 bases and J by 4 bases. The CDR3 length is 18 residues. The CDR3 sequence is CASSYGGLAGEVSDTQYF. CDR3 DNA sequence: TGTGCCAGCAGTTACGGGGGACTAGCGGGAGAAGTCTCAGATACGCAGTATTTT.

This clonotype was counted ten times or more. The chain couples TRBV12-3 or TRBV12-4 to TRBJ2-2; D is unclear. CDR3 length: 14 amino acids. Trimming removed 7 bases at V and 3 bases at J, with 12 bases between. In DNA form, the CDR3 reads TGTGCCAGCACCCCCACCCGGGACACCGGGGAGCTGTTTTTT. The encoded protein is CASTPTRDTGELFF.

The chain uses TRBV9 and TRBJ2-7; a possible D gene is TRBD2 (7 bases). Trimming shortened V by 3 bases and J by 3 bases, and 22 bases separated the two germline ends. Germline CDR1 and CDR2: SGDLS and YYNGEE. The CDR3 covers 17 residues. The CDR3 region is CASSDIRGGLADYEQYF. CDR3 coding DNA: TGTGCCAGCAGCGATATTAGGGGGGGGCTAGCGGACTACGAGCAGTACTTC.

This clonotype was found many times. The rearrangement uses TRBV30 and TRBJ1-5, with 7 bases lining up with TRBD1. The CDR3 totals 13 residues. CDR1 GTSNPN and CDR2 SVGIG come from the germline V gene (reference sequence). V gave up 4 bases and J gave up 1 base; unmatched junction bases: 1. As DNA, the CDR3 is TGTGCCTGGACAGGGGGAAGCAATCAGCCCCAGCATTTT. Translation gives CAWTGGSNQPQHF.

This clonotype turned up a few times. V gene TRBV4-1 combines with J gene TRBJ1-2; 9 bases map to TRBD1. The germline V gene encodes CDR1 MGHRA and CDR2 YSYEKL. V lost 8 bases to trimming and J lost 5 bases; unmatched junction nucleotides: 6. This CDR3 contains 13 residues. DNA of the CDR3: TGCGCCAGCGGCACAGGGGGCGGATATGGCTACACCTTC. Translated: CASGTGGGYGYTF.

In its sample, this clonotype was seen many times. V is TRBV10-3 and J is TRBJ2-5; 14 positions agree with TRBD2. The germline gives CDR1 ENHRY, CDR2 SYGVKD. The trim removed 2 bases at V and 2 bases at J, leaving 4 bases unmatched. The CDR3 extends over 17 amino acids. The CDR3: CAISEGTSGSPQETQYF. The CDR3 bases are TGTGCCATCAGTGAGGGGACTAGCGGGAGCCCTCAAGAGACCCAGTACTTC.

This clonotype was counted only a few times. The rearrangement links TRBV19 to TRBJ2-1; 10 nucleotides align to TRBD2. The CDR3 has 17 residues. Germline loops: CDR1 LNHDA, CDR2 SQIVND (reference sequence). V was clipped by 4 bases and J by 8 bases; unmatched bases: 14. The CDR3 coding sequence is TGTGCCAGTAGTAAAGGAATGGGAGTAGCGGGAGGCGATGAGCAGTTCTTC. Translating gives CASSKGMGVAGGDEQFF.

The table lists this clonotype with many counts. The chain joins TRBV18 to TRBJ2-1; tentative D call: TRBD2 (5 bases). The CDR3 consists of 13 residues. Germline lookup yields CDR1 KGHSH and CDR2 LQKENI. The germline V and J ends were trimmed by 6 bases and 9 bases, with 15 bases remaining between them. The CDR3 DNA reads as TGTGCCAGCTCGCAACCGCTAGCATCTGAGCAGTTCTTC. It encodes CASSQPLASEQFF.

The DNA for the CDR3 is TGTGCCAGCTCATCGGACAGGGCCTACTCTGGAAACACCATATATTTT. As protein: CASSSDRAYSGNTIYF. This chain joins TRBV18 and TRBJ1-3, with 8 bases identical to TRBD1. CDR3 size: 16 residues. J was trimmed by 0 bases and V by 5 bases; bases with no gene match: 6. CDR1 is KGHSH and CDR2 is LQKENI in the germline V gene.

This clonotype was detected only a few times. The junction departs from germline at one end; a sequencing error may be responsible. The V call is TRBV10-3, the J call TRBJ2-1, with D unresolved. CDR1 ENHRY and CDR2 SYGVKD come from the germline V gene. The CDR3 sequence is 11 residues long. Here the CDR3 reads CAIREYTEQFF. The CDR3 DNA is TGTGCCATCAGGGAGTACACTGAGCAGTTCTTC.

Ten or more counts support this clonotype. J is TRBJ2-5 and V is TRBV14, with a tentative D call TRBD2 (5 bases). This CDR3 is built from 16 residues. V was clipped by 0 bases and J by 4 bases, with 15 bases between them. Germline CDR1 and CDR2: SGHDN and FVKESK. DNA of the CDR3: TGTGCCAGCAGCCAAGACGTAAGCCGCGCGGGAGAGACCCAGTACTTC. Amino acid sequence: CASSQDVSRAGETQYF.

This clonotype was counted only a few times. V is TRBV3-1 and J is TRBJ2-1, with 10 bases that match TRBD2. The germline V gene has CDR1 LGHDT and CDR2 YNNKEL (reference sequence). After removal of 7 bases from V and 4 bases from J, the junction contained 28 bases not matched to a gene. The CDR3 length is 22 residues. As DNA, the CDR3 is TGTGCCAGCATCGGCCCCCGTGCGAGCGGGAGGGACCTCTATCGCGGGTACAATGAGCAGTTCTTC. It translates to CASIGPRASGRDLYRGYNEQFF.

Of note for this clonotype: A much bigger clone sits one base away, suggesting this may be a read error. V is TRBV7-3 and J is TRBJ2-5; 7 positions agree with TRBD2. Germline CDR1 is SGHTA and CDR2 is FQGTGA. The CDR3 length is 15 residues. This CDR3 reads CTSSPPGGGQETQYF. Here the CDR3 DNA reads TGTACCAGCAGCCCTCCGGGAGGCGGCCAAGAGACCCAGTACTTC.

This chain connects TRBV7-8 to TRBJ2-6; 9 bases map to TRBD2. Germline values: CDR1 SGHVS, CDR2 FQNEAQ. The CDR3 is 18 residues long. V lost 5 bases, J lost 0 bases, and 8 bases stayed unmatched. The CDR3 DNA sequence: TGTGCCAGCAGCCCCCCGGGACTAGCCGTCTCTGGGGCCAACGTCCTGACTTTC. Amino acids: CASSPPGLAVSGANVLTF. The full variable domain, with the rest looked up from reference TRBV7-8 and TRBJ2-6, is GAGVSQSPRYKVAKRGQDVALRCDPISGHVSLFWYQQALGQGPEFLTYFQNEAQLDKSGLPSDRFFAERPEGSVSTLKIQRTQQEDSAVYLCASSPPGLAVSGANVLTFGAGSRLTVL.

Details on this clonotype: The likely explanation is a read error, given a far larger clone one base away. V is TRBV11-2 and J is TRBJ2-1; D gene ambiguous. Trimming shortened V by 5 bases and J by 10 bases, and 15 bases separated the two germline ends. This CDR3 contains 13 residues. Germline V CDR1 and CDR2: SGHAT, FQNNGV. The DNA of the CDR3 is TGTGCCAGCAGCCTGCGCGATACCTACGAGCAGTTCTTC. This translates into CASSLRDTYEQFF. Supplemented by reference TRBV11-2 and TRBJ2-1, the full variable domain reads EAGVAQSPRYKIIEKRQSVAFWCNPISGHATLYWYQQILGQGPKLLIQFQNNGVVDDSQLPKDRFSAERLKGVDSTLKIQPAKLEDSAVYLCASSLRDTYEQFFGPGTRLTVL.

In this sample, this clonotype turned up many times. The rearrangement uses TRBV28 and TRBJ2-1; D is undetermined. This CDR3 region has 17 residues. Trimming pared 2 bases from V and 1 base from J, leaving 15 bases between. Germline V lookup: CDR1 MDHEN, CDR2 SYDVKM. The CDR3 reads CASSLPWFLGSYNEQFF. DNA of the CDR3: TGTGCCAGCAGTTTACCCTGGTTCCTAGGGTCCTACAATGAGCAGTTCTTC.

There are many counts of this clonotype. The chain combines TRBV6-5 with TRBJ2-5; D gene ambiguous. V lost 3 bases and J lost 1, with 6 bases in between. Per germline, CDR1 MNHEY and CDR2 SVGAGI. The CDR3 consists of 13 residues. CDR3 amino acids: CASSYGFQETQYF. CDR3 DNA: TGTGCCAGCAGTTATGGGTTCCAAGAGACCCAGTACTTC.

The chain employs TRBV2 and TRBJ2-2, with D perhaps TRBD1 or TRBD2 (6 bases each). Germline V gene sequence: CDR1 SNHLY, CDR2 FYNNEI. The germline V and J ends were trimmed by 7 bases and 7 bases, with 16 bases remaining between them. The CDR3 consists of 14 residues. Here the CDR3 reads CASNGGGGFGELFF. CDR3 nucleotides: TGTGCCAGCAACGGAGGGGGAGGATTCGGGGAGCTGTTTTTT.

The gene calls are TRBV20-1 and TRBJ2-6; D ambiguous. The CDR3 loop spans 16 amino acids. The germline V gene has CDR1 DFQATT and CDR2 SNEGSKA (reference sequence). V was pared by 2 bases and J by 0 bases, with 11 bases between. The CDR3 DNA sequence: TGCAGTGCTAGAATCCCACCGGCCTCTGGGGCCAACGTCCTGACTTTC. Translated, it gives CSARIPPASGANVLTF.

This clonotype was recorded many times. V gene TRBV20-1 combines with J gene TRBJ2-7; 9 bases map to TRBD2. The CDR3 sequence is 13 residues long. The germline gives CDR1 DFQATT, CDR2 SNEGSKA (reference sequence). The J segment lost 1 base and the V segment lost 6 bases, leaving 4 bases of the junction unmatched. The CDR3 DNA reads TGCAGTGCGAGCGGGAGGACGTCCTACGAGCAGTACTTC. Its protein product is CSASGRTSYEQYF.

A few counts support this clonotype. V is TRBV6-1 and J is TRBJ2-3; TRBD1 is a possible D gene (5 bases). Trimming left V 5 bases short and J 5 bases short, with 11 bases between. The CDR3 has 13 residues. CDR1 is MNHNS, CDR2 SASEGT, per germline. CDR3 DNA sequence: TGTGCCAGCAGTATGGGGCCAAGAGATACGCAGTATTTT. Its translation: CASSMGPRDTQYF.

This clonotype was seen a few times. This CDR3 reads CASSVGGQTPYNEQFF. CDR3 nucleotide sequence: TGTGCCAGCAGCGTAGGGGGACAGACACCTTACAATGAGCAGTTCTTC. The V gene is TRBV9, the J gene TRBJ2-1; 7 bases are a match to TRBD1. The germline CDR1 and CDR2 sequences are SGDLS and YYNGEE. V trimming: 0 bases; J trimming: 4 bases; junction bases outside the gene matches: 7. CDR3 length equals 16 residues. The entire variable domain, with the rest obtained from reference TRBV9 and TRBJ2-1, is as follows: DSGVTQTPKHLITATGQRVTLRCSPRSGDLSVYWYQQSLDQGLQFLIQYYNGEERAKGNILERFSAQQFPDLHSELNLSSLELGDSALYFCASSVGGQTPYNEQFFGPGTRLTVL.

The rearrangement joins TRBV4-2 to TRBJ2-5, with TRBD2 matching over 8 bases. CDR1 and CDR2 from the germline V gene are LGHNA and YNFKEQ. CDR3 length: 17 residues. V was pared by 1 base and J by 0 bases, with 7 bases of the junction left unmatched. The CDR3 coding sequence is TGTGCCAGCAGCCAAGGGGGGACTAGTGCGTACCAAGAGACCCAGTACTTC. Translated: CASSQGGTSAYQETQYF.

The chain is built from TRBV12-3 or TRBV12-4 and TRBJ2-7; perhaps D is TRBD1 or TRBD2 (5 bases each). The CDR3 runs 15 residues. V shed 3 bases and J shed 5 bases, with 17 bases lying between them. The CDR3 is CASSFFVAGSHEQYF. CDR3 nucleotides: TGTGCCAGCAGTTTCTTTGTGGCAGGGAGCCACGAGCAGTACTTC.

This clonotype has just a few counts. This could be a read error, since a much larger clone is one nucleotide away. This CDR3 is missing its conserved last phenylalanine or tryptophan, likely due to a read error. This sequence joins TRBV6-2 or TRBV6-3 and TRBJ1-5; possible D gene TRBD1, 5 bases. Trimming shortened V by 8 bases and J by 1 base, and 9 bases separated the two germline ends. In germline, CDR1 is MNHEY, CDR2 SVGEGT. This CDR3 is 13 amino acids long. The CDR3 DNA sequence: TGTGCCAGCGAGAGGGGAAGCAATCAGCCCCAGCATTCT. This codes for CASERGSNQPQHS.

V is TRBV7-9 and J is TRBJ1-6, with 7 positions matching TRBD1. The CDR3 covers 17 residues. Germline trimming cut 5 bases from V and 3 bases from J; bases unmatched to any gene: 10. Germline lookup yields CDR1 SEHNR and CDR2 FQNEAQ (reference sequence). The chain's CDR3 is CASSNSGGSYYNSPLHF. The CDR3 DNA reads TGTGCCAGCAGCAATTCAGGGGGGAGCTACTATAATTCACCCCTCCACTTT.

This clonotype came up a few times. This clone may be a read error of a much larger clone one base away. This chain joins TRBV3-1 and TRBJ2-7, with 12 nucleotides matching TRBD2. The CDR3 contains 15 residues. Trimming removed 4 bases from V and 9 bases from J; junction bases left unmatched: 10. The V gene's germline CDR1 is LGHDT and CDR2 YNNKEL (reference sequence). The CDR3 here is CASSLSWTSGNRQYF. The CDR3 nucleotides read TGTGCCAGCAGCCTCTCATGGACTAGCGGGAACAGGCAGTACTTC.

The rearrangement joins TRBV18 to TRBJ2-3; the match to TRBD2 covers 8 bases. The CDR3 runs 15 residues. The ends lost 3 bases at V and 3 bases at J; junction bases unmatched: 5. In germline, CDR1 is KGHSH, CDR2 LQKENI. CDR3 in amino acids: CASSPKGLETDTQYF. CDR3 sequence (DNA): TGTGCCAGCTCACCCAAGGGACTAGAAACAGATACGCAGTATTTT.